This entry lists 32 T cell receptor beta chains sequenced from one sample in a study of T cell repertoires in cytomegalovirus infection. TCRdb re-derived calls from the reads in MiXCR, one entry per CDR3 protein. The data contain under 200,000 distinct CDR3 sequences, roughly 9.8% of them singletons. The material sequenced was PBMCs. The receptors derive from a human donor in good health (CMV status not recorded). Some clones in this sample may be carry-over from other donors' samples.

V is TRBV29-1 and J is TRBJ2-2; 8 bases are shared with TRBD1. This CDR3 is 12 amino acids long. Germline lookup yields CDR1 SQVTM and CDR2 ANQGSEA. The ends lost 7 bases at V and 8 bases at J; junction bases unmatched: 6. The CDR3 nucleotides are TGCAGCGCGGGACAGGCCGGGGGGGAGCTGTTTTTT. Translating gives CSAGQAGGELFF.

This CDR3 is CASSIETVNTGELFF. The CDR3 bases are TGTGCCAGTAGTATAGAAACAGTTAACACCGGGGAGCTGTTTTTT. The V gene is TRBV19, the J gene TRBJ2-2, with D unclear. V dropped 0 bases and J dropped 2 bases, with 7 bases sitting between them. CDR1 and CDR2 (germline): LNHDA, SQIVND (reference sequence). The CDR3 spans 15 residues.

Many counts were recorded for this clonotype. This chain uses TRBV7-2 with TRBJ2-3, with D possibly TRBD2 on 5 matching bases. The germline CDR1 and CDR2 sequences are SGHTA and FQGNSA. Trimming removed 2 bases at V and 3 bases at J, with 9 bases between. The length of the CDR3 is 14 residues. CDR3 bases: TGTGCCAGCAGCTTACAGAGCGGAACAGATACGCAGTATTTT. The encoded protein is CASSLQSGTDTQYF.

This clonotype was recorded many times. The chain uses TRBV27 and TRBJ1-1; D gene uncertain. Trimming pared 10 bases from V and 3 bases from J, leaving 9 bases between. CDR1 MNHEY and CDR2 SMNVEV come from the germline V gene (reference sequence). CDR3 length: 11 residues. CDR3 sequence (DNA): TGTGCCACCATAGGGTACACTGAAGCTTTCTTT. It yields the protein CATIGYTEAFF.

This sequence joins TRBV5-4 and TRBJ2-7, with 7 nucleotides matching TRBD2. CDR1 is SGHNT, CDR2 YYREEE, per germline (reference sequence). There are 12 residues in the CDR3. J was trimmed by 11 bases and V by 3 bases; bases with no gene match: 8. CDR3 loop: CASSSGEGLKYF. CDR3 in DNA: TGTGCCAGCAGCTCGGGGGAGGGGTTGAAGTACTTC.

Note on this clonotype: This is likely a read error, given that the CDR3 carries no conserved phenylalanine or tryptophan at its end. The rearrangement uses TRBV20-1 and TRBJ2-1, with 9 bases fitting TRBD1. V shed 0 bases and J 2 bases; nucleotides not matched to a gene: 20. The germline CDR1 and CDR2 sequences are DFQATT and SNEGSKA (reference sequence). This CDR3 contains 21 residues. For the CDR3, the DNA is TGCAGTGCTAGAGACAACCACGGGGGTTCTGCGGGGACAGGGACCTACAATGAGCAGTTCTTA. It yields the protein CSARDNHGGSAGTGTYNEQFL.

V usage is TRBV20-1 and J usage is TRBJ2-7; 11 bases line up with TRBD2. With V trimmed by 8 bases and J by 3 bases, 18 bases remained unmatched. The germline V gene encodes CDR1 DFQATT and CDR2 SNEGSKA (reference sequence). The CDR3 contains 17 residues. The CDR3 protein is CSLSGASGGPGLYEQYF. The CDR3 DNA reads as TGCAGTCTATCGGGAGCTAGCGGGGGGCCAGGGCTCTACGAGCAGTACTTC.

Many counts were recorded for this clonotype. The chain carries TRBV28 and TRBJ1-2; D gene unclear. The CDR3 contains 14 residues. Germline V gives CDR1 MDHEN, CDR2 SYDVKM. Trimming shortened V by 1 base and J by 4 bases, and 10 bases separated the two germline ends. CDR3 DNA sequence: TGTGCCAGCAGTTTATTCGGGGTCCCCTATGGCTACACCTTC. Residues: CASSLFGVPYGYTF.

This chain links TRBV6-1 with TRBJ1-2; possible D gene TRBD1, 5 bases. Germline loops: CDR1 MNHNS, CDR2 SASEGT. The V gene lost 6 bases and the J gene lost 0 bases, with 17 bases spanning the gap. The CDR3 totals 16 residues. CDR3 DNA: TGTGCCAGCAGCTTAGAGGGACCGCAAACTAACTATGGCTACACCTTC. Protein sequence: CASSLEGPQTNYGYTF.

This chain uses TRBV28 with TRBJ1-2; no firm D call. CDR1 is MDHEN and CDR2 is SYDVKM in the germline V gene. The V and J ends lost 4 bases and 7 bases respectively, with 22 bases between them. This CDR3 has 16 amino acids. In nucleotides, the CDR3 is TGTGCCAGCAGTTCCAACCACGGACTTATCGGTCGTGGCTACACCTTC. Its translation is CASSSNHGLIGRGYTF.

The chain recombines TRBV7-9 with TRBJ2-1; TRBD2 is a possible D gene (6 bases). The ends were cut back, 1 base at V and 5 bases at J, with 12 bases in the middle. Germline lookup yields CDR1 SEHNR and CDR2 FQNEAQ (reference sequence). The CDR3 contains 15 residues. Here the CDR3 DNA reads TGTGCCAGCAGCTTAGTAGCCGGGAGTCACAATGAGCAGTTCTTC. Translation gives CASSLVAGSHNEQFF.

This chain uses TRBV29-1 with TRBJ2-6, with D uncertain. The CDR3 totals 14 residues. Germline V CDR1 and CDR2: SQVTM, ANQGSEA. The V gene lost 5 bases and the J gene lost 0 bases, with 8 bases spanning the gap. CDR3 in amino acids: CSVTTASGANVLTF. As DNA, the CDR3 is TGCAGCGTTACTACAGCCTCTGGGGCCAACGTCCTGACTTTC.

The table lists this clonotype with many counts. The chain uses TRBV28 and TRBJ1-1; D call uncertain. Germline V gene lookup returns CDR1 MDHEN and CDR2 SYDVKM. Between the trimmed V and J ends, which lost 11 bases and 1 base, there was a span of 8 bases. This CDR3 contains 11 residues. DNA of the CDR3: TGTGCCTCCAAGGGGAACACTGAAGCTTTCTTT. It codes for CASKGNTEAFF.

The CDR3 sequence is CASSHFATDGYTF. CDR3 nucleotides: TGCGCCAGCAGCCACTTCGCTACTGATGGCTACACCTTC. The V and J genes are TRBV5-1 and TRBJ1-2, with D unclear. Trimming cost V 4 bases and J 6 bases, with 13 bases left between them. CDR1 and CDR2 from the germline V gene are SGHRS and YFSETQ. The CDR3 is made up of 13 amino acids.

This clonotype has at least ten counts. The chain links TRBV28 to TRBJ2-7; TRBD1 aligns across 7 bases. Trimming removed 3 bases from V and 5 bases from J; junction bases left unmatched: 7. Germline V CDR1 and CDR2: MDHEN, SYDVKM. The CDR3 is made up of 14 amino acids. The CDR3 region has the DNA TGTGCCAGCAGTTTTAGGGGGCCAAGGAACGAGCAGTACTTC. It yields the protein CASSFRGPRNEQYF.

This clonotype has just a few counts. This chain connects TRBV7-6 to TRBJ2-7; 14 bases agree with TRBD2. Losses at the gene ends were 3 bases for V and 0 bases for J; bases not matched to a gene: 4. The CDR3 extends over 17 amino acids. In germline, CDR1 is SGHVS, CDR2 FNYEAQ. CDR3 sequence: CASSLGLAGDSSYEQYF. The CDR3 DNA is TGTGCCAGCAGCTTGGGACTAGCGGGGGATTCCTCCTACGAGCAGTACTTC.

This clonotype was observed a handful of times. The chain combines TRBV14 with TRBJ1-1; 9 nucleotides agree with TRBD1. This CDR3 is built from 16 residues. Germline V gene lookup returns CDR1 SGHDN and CDR2 FVKESK. Trimming removed 5 bases from V and 1 base from J; junction bases left unmatched: 8. CDR3 DNA: TGTGCCAGCAGCGCAAGGACAGGGGCCACGAACACTGAAGCTTTCTTT. It specifies CASSARTGATNTEAFF.

The J gene is TRBJ1-4, the V gene TRBV6-2 or TRBV6-3; the D is unclear. This CDR3 spans 14 amino acids. Germline V gives CDR1 MNHEY, CDR2 SVGEGT. The germline V and J ends were trimmed by 6 bases and 4 bases, with 12 bases remaining between them. Here the CDR3 reads CASRSWQFNEKLFF. The DNA of the CDR3 is TGTGCCAGCAGATCGTGGCAGTTTAATGAAAAACTGTTTTTT.

At least ten counts were recorded for this clonotype. The DNA for the CDR3 is TGTGCCAGTAGCTGGGCGAGCGAGAGAGATACGCAGTATTTT. Encoded protein: CASSWASERDTQYF. This chain joins TRBV19 and TRBJ2-3; D call uncertain. This CDR3 spans 14 amino acids. Germline values: CDR1 LNHDA, CDR2 SQIVND (reference sequence). Between the trimmed V and J ends, which lost 6 bases and 5 bases, there was a span of 15 bases.

The V and J genes are TRBV7-8 and TRBJ2-6; the D is unclear. From germline, CDR1 is SGHVS and CDR2 FQNEAQ. Trimming removed 3 bases from V and 4 bases from J, with 10 bases in between. CDR3 size: 15 residues. This CDR3 is CASSFASYGANVLTF. The CDR3 DNA reads as TGTGCCAGCAGCTTCGCTTCGTACGGGGCCAACGTCCTGACTTTC.

V and J are TRBV20-1 and TRBJ2-7; D is uncertain. The length of the CDR3 is 13 residues. The germline V gene has CDR1 DFQATT and CDR2 SNEGSKA (reference sequence). V was clipped by 8 bases and J by 0 bases, with 14 bases between them. The CDR3 DNA reads as TGCAGTACGAATGACCCGAGCTCCTACGAGCAGTACTTC. Amino acids: CSTNDPSSYEQYF.

There are many counts of this clonotype. The chain joins TRBV28 to TRBJ1-5; 10 positions match TRBD1. This CDR3 is 17 amino acids long. V lost 4 bases to trimming and J lost 7 bases; unmatched junction nucleotides: 13. Germline V gives CDR1 MDHEN, CDR2 SYDVKM. CDR3 protein: CASSSWPRQGARQPQHF. The CDR3 coding sequence is TGTGCCAGCAGTTCCTGGCCCAGACAGGGGGCAAGACAGCCCCAGCATTTT.

In this sample, this clonotype turned up many times. The V and J genes are TRBV29-1 and TRBJ2-5; possible D gene TRBD2, 5 bases. Germline V gives CDR1 SQVTM, CDR2 ANQGSEA. This CDR3 has 14 residues. V was trimmed by 4 bases and J by 7 bases, leaving 19 bases between them. CDR3 nucleotides: TGCAGCGTTGGGTTCGACCGGGAAGGTGGGACCCAGTACTTC. Its protein is CSVGFDREGGTQYF.

V gene TRBV7-8 combines with J gene TRBJ2-2, with D possibly being TRBD2 (5 bases). Germline CDR1 is SGHVS and CDR2 is FQNEAQ. V dropped 3 bases and J dropped 0 bases, with 11 bases sitting between them. The CDR3 is 16 amino acids. DNA of the CDR3: TGTGCCAGCAGCTTCTCCCAACTAGCGAACACCGGGGAGCTGTTTTTT. Protein product: CASSFSQLANTGELFF.

The rearrangement joins TRBV27 to TRBJ1-2; D perhaps matches TRBD1 (5 bases). V gave up 3 bases and J gave up 0 bases, with 8 bases separating them. This CDR3 region has 14 residues. CDR1 is MNHEY, CDR2 SMNVEV, per germline (reference sequence). As DNA, the CDR3 is TGTGCCAGCAGTTTGCAGGGATCTAACTATGGCTACACCTTC. Amino acid sequence: CASSLQGSNYGYTF.

This clonotype occurred many times. The chain joins TRBV7-2 to TRBJ1-1; D is ambiguous. Germline V CDR1 and CDR2: SGHTA, FQGNSA. The germline V and J ends were trimmed by 1 base and 5 bases, with 11 bases remaining between them. CDR3 length equals 14 residues. The CDR3 DNA sequence: TGTGCCAGCAGCTTAGATTCTTGGGGAACTGAAGCTTTCTTT. It specifies CASSLDSWGTEAFF. Looking up the rest from reference TRBV7-2 and TRBJ1-1 gives the full variable domain: GAGVSQSPSNKVTEKGKDVELRCDPISGHTALYWYRQSLGQGLEFLIYFQGNSAPDKSGLPSDRFSAERTGGSVSTLTIQRTQQEDSAVYLCASSLDSWGTEAFFGQGTRLTVV.

This clonotype was counted between two and nine times. In nucleotides, the CDR3 is TGTGCCAGCAGCCTATTATCAGCCGAAGCTTTCTTT. It specifies CASSLLSAEAFF. V gene TRBV28 combines with J gene TRBJ1-1; no clear D. This CDR3 spans 12 amino acids. The V end was cut by 6 bases, the J end by 8 bases, with 13 bases between. Germline V gene lookup returns CDR1 MDHEN and CDR2 SYDVKM.

In this sample, this clonotype turned up many times. J is TRBJ1-4 and V is TRBV7-2; a weak D match, TRBD1 (6 bases). The CDR3 runs 14 residues. CDR1 is SGHTA and CDR2 is FQGNSA in the germline V gene. Trimming removed 3 bases from V and 5 bases from J, with 10 bases in between. DNA for the CDR3: TGTGCCAGCAGCTTTGGGAGGGGGAATGAAAAACTGTTTTTT. It is translated as CASSFGRGNEKLFF.

This clonotype was found many times. V usage is TRBV7-2 and J usage is TRBJ2-1; 9 bases match TRBD2. There are 15 residues in the CDR3. With V trimmed by 5 bases and J by 2 bases, 4 bases remained unmatched. Germline-derived CDR1 and CDR2 are SGHTA and FQGNSA. The chain's CDR3 is CASSAGTSPYNEQFF. The CDR3 coding sequence is TGTGCCAGCAGCGCGGGGACTAGCCCCTACAATGAGCAGTTCTTC.

V and J are TRBV20-1 and TRBJ1-6, with 9 nucleotides matching TRBD1. J lost 9 bases, V lost 5 bases, and 11 bases had no gene match. Germline V gives CDR1 DFQATT, CDR2 SNEGSKA (reference sequence). This CDR3 is 15 amino acids long. The CDR3 DNA reads as TGCAGTGCTTACCGTACAGGGGGCCGGGGTTCACCCCTCCACTTT. Translated, it gives CSAYRTGGRGSPLHF.

This clonotype was seen many times. The chain has TRBV4-1 and TRBJ1-5, with a weak D call TRBD1 (6 bases). Trimming stripped 4 bases from V and 5 bases from J, with 15 bases between. This CDR3 has 15 residues. Germline CDR1 is MGHRA and CDR2 is YSYEKL. The CDR3 nucleotides read TGCGCCAGCAGCCCAGACGGACAGCCAGATCAGCCCCAGCATTTT. Encoded protein: CASSPDGQPDQPQHF.

The sample holds a few counts of this clonotype. The chain links TRBV12-3 or TRBV12-4 to TRBJ2-1; maybe TRBD1 (6 bases). V was clipped by 5 bases and J by 8 bases, with 10 bases between them. The CDR3 totals 12 residues. The CDR3 DNA reads TGTGCCAGCAGTCGGGACATCTATGAGCAGTTCTTC. Protein: CASSRDIYEQFF.